This T cell receptor beta chain was identified in a study of PD-1 blockade in classical Hodgkin lymphoma (dated by TCRdb to 2018 to 2021). About the full investigation: Nivolumab dosing was 3 mg/kg intravenously every 2 weeks, continuing until either disease progression or unacceptable toxicity. The study used TCR beta sequencing and CyTOF to define a peripheral blood immune signature of response to PD-1 blockade in classical Hodgkin lymphoma. Here is what the overall study found, with its caveats: The study was limited to a single clinical trial cohort, and causes of repertoire differences, possibly disease activity or prior therapy, remained undefined. Trial patients achieving complete response had baseline diversity similar to newly diagnosed patients, whereas partial responders and progressors had significantly lower diversity. By C4D1, a significant rise was seen in CD4+ TCR diversity but not in CD8+ TCR diversity (p=0.0027 vs p=0.16), and the rise was most apparent among complete responders (p=0.02). Baseline TCR diversity was reported to be lower in newly diagnosed patients than in healthy donors and to be lower still in relapsed/refractory patients. Patients starting nivolumab less than 1 year after ASCT had lower diversity and were excluded from later analyses to avoid confounding by immune reconstitution.

From a lookup of the germline V gene (reference sequence), CDR1 and CDR2 are MNHNY and SVGAGI. At the junction V is shortened by 2 bases and J by 1 base; bases outside the gene matches: 4. The CDR3 runs 16 amino acids, cysteine and phenylalanine included. Here the CDR3 DNA is all that survives: 48 bases in frame from base 1. The Qiagen DNeasy kit was used to extract genomic DNA from unsorted PBMCs and from the negatively selected CD4+ and CD8+ fractions. Amplification of TCR beta CDR3 regions was done by immunoSEQ multiplex PCR with primers that anneal to V and J segments. A synthetic immune receptor repertoire was used to minimize amplification bias, and any remaining bias was removed computationally after sequencing. The authors processed their data as follows. Repertoire diversity was quantified as the Shannon entropy index using custom Python scripts. The unsorted, CD4+ and CD8+ repertoires were each analyzed separately, with the exception of combined analyses, where CD4+ and CD8+ sequences were merged in silico. A clone counted as expanded when the clone's frequency after treatment rose at least 2-fold relative to C1D1, and clones undetected at baseline were given a pseudocount of 0.5. Singleton clones were defined as clones with 0 or 1 copy at C1D1, and non-singleton clones were defined as clones with 2 or more copies. Clones expanded in unsorted samples were assigned a CD4+, CD8+ or unknown annotation through matching of protein sequences in sorted samples from the same patient. Diversity changes from C1D1 to C4D1 were tested in paired samples using Wilcoxon tests. Here the immuneACCESS table is served through TCRdb, limited to in-frame sequences with V and J called. Missing clones are a known gap in these copies; in checked studies unresolved V genes cover under half, and the rest lacks a known reason. V, J and clone size derive from that table, while D and trimming were established from the DNA sequence. The sample data list 96,000 or so clones, and about 92% of these were observed just once. The biggest ten clones account for around 2% of the sample.

The intended sense of this specimen's time point label: cycle 4 day 1 (C4D1), after less than 7 weeks of nivolumab. Relapse after autologous stem cell transplantation had occurred in all trial patients, and cohorts A, B and C were distinguished by prior brentuximab vedotin exposure. The trial cohort was composed of about 53 patients with relapsed/refractory classical Hodgkin lymphoma, for whom complete response, partial response or progressive disease was recorded as best overall response. Trial patients were treated with single-agent nivolumab in the multi-cohort phase II CheckMate 205 trial. An independent review committee assessed best overall response by applying the 2007 International Working Group response criteria. Trial PBMCs were collected just before the start of nivolumab (C1D1) and during therapy at cycle 2 day 1 and cycle 4 day 1. Peripheral blood was collected in 8 mL Vacutainer Cell Preparation Tubes, from which PBMCs were isolated by centrifugation and then cryopreserved.

With respect to this clone: No antigen is known for it. There are no base qualities to consult, and no much larger clone falls within one base.

The specimen comprised peripheral blood mononuclear cells (PBMCs), sampled before the fourth cycle of nivolumab. This clonotype was obtained from a human donor with classical Hodgkin lymphoma. The sequence links TRBV6-6 to TRBJ2-2; 7 of the junction bases match TRBD1. The sequenced DNA: TGTGCCAGCAGTTACAGGACAGGCGTGAACACCGGGGAGCTGTTTTTT. Translation gives CASSYRTGVNTGELFF.